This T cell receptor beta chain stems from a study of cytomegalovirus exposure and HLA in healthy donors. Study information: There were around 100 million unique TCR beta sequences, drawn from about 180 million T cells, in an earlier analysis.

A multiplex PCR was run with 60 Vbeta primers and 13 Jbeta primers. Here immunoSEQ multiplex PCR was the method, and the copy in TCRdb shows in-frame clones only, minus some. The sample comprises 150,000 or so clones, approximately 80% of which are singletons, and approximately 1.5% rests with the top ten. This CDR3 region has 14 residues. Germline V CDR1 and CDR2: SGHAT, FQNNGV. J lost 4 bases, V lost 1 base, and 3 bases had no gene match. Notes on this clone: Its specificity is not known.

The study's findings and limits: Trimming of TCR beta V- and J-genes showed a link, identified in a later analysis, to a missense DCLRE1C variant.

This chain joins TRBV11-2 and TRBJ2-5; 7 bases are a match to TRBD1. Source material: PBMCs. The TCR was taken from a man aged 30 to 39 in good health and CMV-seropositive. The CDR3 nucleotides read TGTGCCAGCAGCTTAGCGACAGGGATAGAGACCCAGTACTTC. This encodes CASSLATGIETQYF.